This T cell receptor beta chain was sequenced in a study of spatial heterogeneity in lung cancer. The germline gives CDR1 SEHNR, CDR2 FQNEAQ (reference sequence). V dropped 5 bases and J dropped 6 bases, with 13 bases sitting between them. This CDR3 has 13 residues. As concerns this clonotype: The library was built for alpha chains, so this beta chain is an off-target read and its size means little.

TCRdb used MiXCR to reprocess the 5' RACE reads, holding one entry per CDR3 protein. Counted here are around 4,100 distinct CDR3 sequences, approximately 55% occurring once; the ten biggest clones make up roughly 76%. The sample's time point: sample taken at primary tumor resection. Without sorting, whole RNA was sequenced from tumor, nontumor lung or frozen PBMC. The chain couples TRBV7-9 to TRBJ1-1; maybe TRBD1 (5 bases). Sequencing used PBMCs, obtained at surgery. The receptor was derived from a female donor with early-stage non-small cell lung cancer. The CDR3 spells CASSPPVGPEAFF. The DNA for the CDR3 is TGTGCCAGCAGCCCCCCAGTGGGGCCTGAAGCTTTCTTT.